A single sample gave rise to the 22 T cell receptor beta chains below, sequenced in a study of regulatory T cells in long-lasting Graves disease listed by TCRdb under 2021. Libraries were made using multiplex PCR. TCRdb shows the sequencer as Illumina HiSeq 4000. iRepertoire HTBI primers and Arm-PCR amplification of CDR3 regions were used to construct TCR beta libraries. TCRdb handled the public reads itself, with Q25 trimming in fastp and clone calling in MiXCR, and kept productive beta chains. Under each unique CDR3 protein, matching rows form one entry showing the most common genes and DNA. The sample has a few hundred thousand distinct CDR3 sequences on record, 20% to 30% of them singletons. About a quarter of the sample rests with the top ten. Interpreted using the paper, the time point label stands for: persistent/refractory GD, antithyroid drugs over 5 years with positive TRAb. RNA was extracted from PBMCs in TRIzol for both TCR sequencing and RNA sequencing.

Source: peripheral blood mononuclear cells (PBMCs), taken when the disease was refractory, from a patient treated with antithyroid drugs. These receptors were obtained from a female donor with Graves disease.

V and J are TRBV7-2 and TRBJ2-3; D is ambiguous. V was trimmed by 7 bases and J by 5 bases, leaving 7 bases between them. CDR1 is SGHTA and CDR2 is FQGNSA in the germline V gene. CDR3 length equals 11 residues. CDR3 residues: CASTQQDTQYF. CDR3 nucleotide sequence: TGTGCCAGCACCCAGCAAGATACGCAGTATTTT.

This clonotype was detected a few times. The chain uses TRBV20-1 and TRBJ1-5; D possibly corresponds to TRBD1 (5 bases). The CDR3 has 16 amino acids. Trimming stripped 1 base from V and 4 bases from J, with 17 bases between. Germline CDR1 DFQATT, CDR2 SNEGSKA (reference sequence). The CDR3 protein is CSARVPRQGGNQPQHF. The CDR3, as DNA: TGCAGTGCTAGAGTCCCCAGGCAGGGTGGTAATCAGCCCCAGCATTTT.

The rearrangement joins TRBV28 to TRBJ2-2; 9 bases are shared with TRBD2. This CDR3 contains 13 residues. Looked up from germline, CDR1 is MDHEN and CDR2 is SYDVKM. V gave up 7 bases and J gave up 4 bases; unmatched junction bases: 1. CDR3 sequence: CASTAGGTGELFF. The CDR3 DNA follows: TGTGCCAGCACAGCGGGAGGCACCGGGGAGCTGTTTTTT.

This clonotype was picked up a small number of times. V gene TRBV19 combines with J gene TRBJ1-4; D remains ambiguous. The CDR3 sequence is 15 residues long. Trimming cost V 0 bases and J 8 bases, with 13 bases left between them. Germline V gene lookup returns CDR1 LNHDA and CDR2 SQIVND (reference sequence). The CDR3 nucleotides are TGTGCCAGTAGTATAGACCAGGCTTTGTCAGAAAAACTGTTTTTT. It codes for CASSIDQALSEKLFF.

This chain's CDR3 is CASSTGQGLYEQYF. The CDR3 coding sequence is TGTGCCAGCAGTACCGGACAGGGCTTGTACGAGCAGTACTTC. The chain joins TRBV28 to TRBJ2-7, with 8 bases that match TRBD1. CDR1 is MDHEN, CDR2 SYDVKM, per germline. The CDR3 length is 14 residues. The J segment lost 4 bases and the V segment lost 5 bases, leaving 7 bases of the junction unmatched.

The chain employs TRBV6-5 and TRBJ2-7; the match to TRBD2 covers 10 bases. J gave up 2 bases and V 0 bases, and 4 bases lay outside the gene matches. This CDR3 spans 16 amino acids. CDR1 is MNHEY, CDR2 SVGAGI, per germline. The CDR3 nucleotides read TGTGCCAGCAGTTACTCGATGACTAGCGGGCCCTACGAGCAGTACTTC. Protein sequence: CASSYSMTSGPYEQYF.

Ten or more counts support this clonotype. V and J are TRBV15 and TRBJ1-2; D is unresolved. In germline, CDR1 is LNHNV, CDR2 YYDKDF (reference sequence). V was cut by 0 bases and J by 1 base, with 12 bases left in between. CDR3 length equals 16 residues. The CDR3 loop is CATSREGRHHNYGYTF. The CDR3 DNA sequence: TGTGCCACCAGCAGAGAGGGCAGACACCATAACTATGGCTACACCTTC. The entire variable domain, with the rest obtained from reference TRBV15 and TRBJ1-2, is as follows: DAMVIQNPRYQVTQFGKPVTLSCSQTLNHNVMYWYQQKSSQAPKLLFHYYDKDFNNEADTPDNFQSRRPNTSFCFLDIRSPGLGDTAMYLCATSREGRHHNYGYTFGSGTRLTVV.

A few counts support this clonotype. J is TRBJ1-1 and V is TRBV30, with D possibly TRBD1 on 5 matching bases. The CDR3 consists of 12 residues. Trimming removed 4 bases from V and 5 bases from J, with 11 bases in between. CDR1 is GTSNPN, CDR2 SVGIG, per germline (reference sequence). Here the CDR3 reads CAWIEGLTEAFF. In DNA, the CDR3 is TGTGCCTGGATCGAGGGGCTTACTGAAGCTTTCTTT.

The V gene is TRBV29-1, the J gene TRBJ2-7; TRBD1 or TRBD2 may be the D gene (6 bases each). This CDR3 is 11 amino acids long. Germline CDR1 and CDR2: SQVTM and ANQGSEA. V was shortened by 6 bases and J by 7 bases, with 13 bases between the two germline ends. The CDR3 reads CSVGRDTEQYF. CDR3 coding DNA: TGCAGCGTCGGGCGGGACACAGAGCAGTACTTC.

This clonotype was counted at least ten times. This sequence joins TRBV20-1 and TRBJ1-1; D possibly corresponds to TRBD1 (6 bases). The V gene's germline CDR1 is DFQATT and CDR2 SNEGSKA (reference sequence). The CDR3 totals 13 residues. Trimming removed 0 bases from V and 4 bases from J, with 9 bases in between. The CDR3 sequence is CSARDPGVTEAFF. The CDR3 coding sequence is TGCAGTGCTAGAGATCCAGGGGTCACTGAAGCTTTCTTT.

The chain combines TRBV25-1 with TRBJ1-5; a possible D gene is TRBD1 (5 bases). Germline loops: CDR1 MGHDK, CDR2 SYGVNS. This CDR3 is 16 amino acids long. Trimming removed 1 base at V and 3 bases at J, with 13 bases between. The CDR3 is CASSELGQGPNQPQHF. The CDR3 nucleotides read TGTGCCAGCAGTGAATTGGGCCAGGGACCCAATCAGCCCCAGCATTTT.

A few counts support this clonotype. The chain uses TRBV7-8 and TRBJ1-4; no firm D call. This CDR3 is 15 amino acids long. V lost 5 bases, J lost 0 bases, and 10 bases lay in between. CDR1 and CDR2 (germline): SGHVS, FQNEAQ. CDR3 bases: TGTGCCAGCAGCGTTATGCAGGCAACTAATGAAAAACTGTTTTTT. Protein product: CASSVMQATNEKLFF.

J is TRBJ2-7 and V is TRBV7-2; perhaps TRBD2 as D (5 bases). V lost 3 bases and J 1 base, leaving 10 bases between the germline ends. From germline, CDR1 is SGHTA and CDR2 FQGNSA. The CDR3 loop spans 14 amino acids. The CDR3 bases are TGTGCCAGCAGCTTTGACTACCGGTCCTACGAGCAGTACTTC. This encodes CASSFDYRSYEQYF.

This clonotype has just a few counts. The V call is TRBV6-2 or TRBV6-3, the J call TRBJ1-1; D uncertain. The CDR3 is 13 residues long. V gave up 6 bases and J gave up 3 bases, with 11 bases separating them. The germline V gene has CDR1 MNHEY and CDR2 SVGEGT. The CDR3 DNA follows: TGTGCCAGCAGGGCATCTTATCACACTGAAGCTTTCTTT. Amino acid sequence: CASRASYHTEAFF.

The V gene is TRBV6-8, the J gene TRBJ2-2; 11 bases are a match to TRBD2. This CDR3 has 15 amino acids. Germline V gene lookup returns CDR1 MNHGY and CDR2 SAAAGT. The ends lost 6 bases at V and 6 bases at J; junction bases unmatched: 6. The DNA of the CDR3 is TGTGCCAGCAGCATAATAGCGGGAGGGGCCGGGGAGCTGTTTTTT. Its protein is CASSIIAGGAGELFF.

This clonotype has only a few counts. V usage is TRBV7-9 and J usage is TRBJ1-1; D is unresolved. V was trimmed by 2 bases and J by 7 bases, leaving 5 bases between them. CDR1 is SEHNR and CDR2 is FQNEAQ in the germline V gene (reference sequence). CDR3 length equals 11 residues. The CDR3 DNA reads TGTGCCAGCAGCTTATTAAGTGAAGCTTTCTTT. Translation: CASSLLSEAFF.

The genes are TRBV4-3 and TRBJ2-3; tentatively, D is TRBD1 (5 bases). There are 17 residues in the CDR3. Germline loops: CDR1 LGHNA, CDR2 YSLEER. Trimming left V 3 bases short and J 6 bases short, with 22 bases between. The CDR3 nucleotides are TGCGCCAGCAGCCAGGGGCGAAGTAGTAGCATCCCCGATACGCAGTATTTT. Encoded protein: CASSQGRSSSIPDTQYF.

Regarding this clonotype: A much bigger clone sits one base away, suggesting this may be a read error. The chain combines TRBV7-9 with TRBJ2-7; 9 bases agree with TRBD2. The CDR3 has 15 residues. The V gene's germline CDR1 is SEHNR and CDR2 FQNEAQ (reference sequence). CDR3 sequence reads: CAGSLLAGWTYEQYF. CDR3 nucleotide sequence: TGTGCCGGCAGCTTACTAGCGGGTTGGACCTACGAGCAGTACTTC.

This clonotype was seen only a few times. The genes are TRBV3-1 and TRBJ2-2; weak D call: TRBD1 (5 bases). Germline CDR1 reads LGHDT; CDR2 reads YNNKEL (reference sequence). This CDR3 contains 14 residues. Trimming removed 2 bases at V and 6 bases at J, with 10 bases between. In DNA form, the CDR3 reads TGTGCCAGCAGCCAAACTCAGGGCGCCGGGGAGCTGTTTTTT. It translates to CASSQTQGAGELFF.

The V gene is TRBV18, the J gene TRBJ1-4; possible D gene TRBD1, 6 bases. The germline V and J ends were trimmed by 3 bases and 6 bases, with 20 bases remaining between them. This CDR3 is built from 17 residues. Germline CDR1 and CDR2: KGHSH and LQKENI. This chain's CDR3 is CASSPSRWGQGDEKLFF. The CDR3 DNA reads as TGTGCCAGCTCACCTTCGCGATGGGGGCAGGGCGATGAAAAACTGTTTTTT.

In its sample, this clonotype was seen many times. This rearrangement joins TRBV2 to TRBJ2-7, with unresolved D. Trimming took 6 bases from V and 2 from J, leaving 11 bases between them. In germline, CDR1 is SNHLY, CDR2 FYNNEI. The CDR3 covers 13 residues. DNA of the CDR3: TGTGCCAGCAGGATAACTGGAGCCTACGAGCAGTACTTC. This codes for CASRITGAYEQYF.

This clonotype was recorded many times. This chain links TRBV7-8 with TRBJ1-2, with 10 bases matching TRBD1. Losses at the gene ends were 4 bases for V and 7 bases for J; bases not matched to a gene: 9. This CDR3 spans 15 amino acids. Germline values: CDR1 SGHVS, CDR2 FQNEAQ. CDR3 loop: CASSSRQGAGSGYTF. The CDR3 nucleotides are TGTGCCAGCAGCTCAAGACAGGGGGCGGGTAGTGGCTACACCTTC.